This TCR beta chain was captured by sequencing in a study of blood T cell repertoires in COVID-19. Study at large: Samples of COVID-19 (acute and convalescent) were obtained from the United States, Italy and Spain. Sample material is recorded as cDNA or gDNA derived from T cells, B-cell-depleted T cells, or PBMCs.

The V gene's germline CDR1 is MNHNY and CDR2 SVGAGI (reference sequence). The CDR3 has 15 residues. The ends lost 6 bases at V and 4 bases at J; junction bases unmatched: 10. Authors' processing steps: Reference gene primer amplification gave estimated nucleated cell counts. The repertoire was sequenced with immunoSEQ multiplex PCR; TCRdb's copy has only in-frame clones and lacks some. The V and J calls and the clone size are those of that table, but D and trimming were determined from the DNA. The sample records roughly 53,000 clones, 70% to 85% being singletons. The chain is built from TRBV6-6 and TRBJ2-7; TRBD1 matches at 9 bases. The receptor's source is a human donor in a cohort sampled during active COVID-19. The material sequenced was peripheral blood. Here the CDR3 DNA reads TGTGCCAGCAGGAACCCCGACAGGGGGGGGTACGAGCAGTACTTC. This encodes CASRNPDRGGYEQYF.